This T cell receptor beta chain originates from a study of cytomegalovirus exposure and HLA in healthy donors. About the study: Counted in an early data release were about 85 million unique TCRs from HLA-typed donors.

Germline CDR1 and CDR2: SGHRS and YFSETQ. The length of the CDR3 is 18 residues. Trimming removed 0 bases from V and 0 bases from J, with 18 bases in between. Primers: 60 Vbeta forward and 13 Jbeta reverse. Measured with immunoSEQ multiplex PCR; TCRdb has only the in-frame clones, and not every one. This sample carries about 120,000 clones, more than 75% of them seen once, and the ten largest clones take 9.5% to 15%. The V gene is TRBV5-1, the J gene TRBJ2-5, with D possibly matching TRBD2 (6 bases). Sequencing was carried out using PBMCs. The TCR comes from a woman aged 40 to 55 in good health and CMV-seropositive. Here the CDR3 DNA reads TGCGCCAGCAGCTTGGGGTCGGGGGTGACCCGGTACCAAGAGACCCAGTACTTC. Protein sequence: CASSLGSGVTRYQETQYF.